This TCR beta chain was found in a study of T cell responses to AZD1222 COVID-19 vaccine. The assay was immunoSEQ multiplex PCR, and TCRdb's table has in-frame clones only and misses some. The sample contains fewer than 110,000 clones, 80% to 95% of which appear only once. The germline V gene has CDR1 SNHLY and CDR2 FYNNEI. The CDR3 extends over 13 amino acids. Trimming removed 6 bases at V and 4 bases at J, with 12 bases between. The sequences come from peripheral blood, collected 28 days after the second AZD1222 dose. V and J are TRBV2 and TRBJ1-1; D unresolved. The sequence came from an adult who received the AZD1222 COVID-19 vaccine. CDR3 residues: CASRWVLATEAFF. The CDR3 DNA reads TGTGCCAGCAGATGGGTCCTCGCCACTGAAGCTTTCTTT.